This TCR beta chain stems from a study of CD8 T cells in ankylosing spondylitis. Making the TCR beta libraries involved quantitative 5'-RACE with molecular barcodes. TCRdb reprocessed the 5' RACE reads with MiXCR, giving one entry per CDR3 protein. The table has a few hundred thousand distinct CDR3 sequences, 20% to 25% seen once. Findings and limits, study-wide: Clones that were linked to disease were CD8+ and were relatively rare in peripheral blood. Characteristic of ankylosing spondylitis blood, it appeared, was a TCR beta motif comprising fewer than 10 highly homologous variants.

The CDR3 is 14 residues long. Trimming removed 4 bases from V and 4 bases from J, with 11 bases in between. The V gene's germline CDR1 is MRHNA and CDR2 SNTAGT. In regard to this clonotype: Its antigen is undetermined.

The sequenced sample consisted of blood, either unsorted or a sorted T cell fraction (not recorded which). V gene TRBV6-4 combines with J gene TRBJ2-1, with D tentatively TRBD1 (7 bases). The source is a male donor with ankylosing spondylitis or in good health (not recorded which). The CDR3 DNA reads TGTGCCAGCAGTGGGGGGGACAGTTACAATGAGCAGTTCTTC. Its protein product is CASSGGDSYNEQFF.